What follows are 27 T cell receptor beta chains derived from one specimen sequenced in a study of blood T cell repertoires in COVID-19 (dated by TCRdb to about 2020). The library was prepared using the immunoSEQ multiplex PCR assay. TCRdb limited this immuneACCESS table to in-frame rearrangements with V and J called. A share of clones is missing; checked studies link under half to unresolved V genes, and the rest is unexplained. The sample records 200,000 to 250,000 clones, about four fifths of which are singletons. The ten largest clones add up to roughly 2% of the sample. The sequencing sample was made of peripheral blood. These receptors all stem from a man aged 25-45 years who had recovered from COVID-19.

V and J are TRBV20-1 and TRBJ2-3; D not certain. Germline V lookup: CDR1 DFQATT, CDR2 SNEGSKA (reference sequence). V was shortened by 3 bases and J by 0 bases, with 10 bases between the two germline ends. The CDR3 length is 14 residues. DNA for the CDR3: TGCAGTGCTAGTCCTGGAGTTAGCACAGATACGCAGTATTTT. Translation: CSASPGVSTDTQYF.

V is TRBV4-1 and J is TRBJ2-7; the match to TRBD2 covers 11 bases. V gave up 4 bases and J gave up 1 base; unmatched junction bases: 0. This CDR3 contains 14 residues. The V gene's germline CDR1 is MGHRA and CDR2 YSYEKL. In nucleotides, the CDR3 is TGCGCCAGCAGCCCTAGCGGGGGGTCCTACGAGCAGTACTTC. Translating it yields CASSPSGGSYEQYF.

The gene calls are TRBV5-6 and TRBJ1-5; a weak D match, TRBD1 (6 bases). The CDR3 is 14 amino acids. Germline values: CDR1 SGHDT, CDR2 YYEEEE. The germline V and J ends were trimmed by 3 bases and 4 bases, with 11 bases remaining between them. DNA of the CDR3: TGTGCCAGCAGCTCTTGGGACAAAAATCAGCCCCAGCATTTT. Protein product: CASSSWDKNQPQHF.

The chain uses TRBV7-2 and TRBJ1-5; 7 nucleotides match TRBD1. Looked up from germline, CDR1 is SGHTA and CDR2 is FQGNSA. With 1 base clipped from V and 3 bases from J, the junction kept 12 bases outside the gene matches. The CDR3 has 18 residues. The CDR3: CASSLEGPGTGVNQPQHF. The CDR3 nucleotides read TGTGCCAGCAGCTTAGAGGGGCCGGGTACAGGGGTCAATCAGCCCCAGCATTTT.

This chain links TRBV4-1 with TRBJ2-5, with D unclear. This CDR3 contains 14 residues. The ends were cut back, 0 bases at V and 5 bases at J, with 10 bases in the middle. Germline V lookup: CDR1 MGHRA, CDR2 YSYEKL. CDR3 region: CASSQELRRETQYF. CDR3 bases: TGCGCCAGCAGCCAAGAGTTGCGTCGGGAGACCCAGTACTTC.

The chain couples TRBV19 to TRBJ2-2; TRBD2 might be the D (5 bases). The CDR3 spans 14 residues. The V gene's germline CDR1 is LNHDA and CDR2 SQIVND (reference sequence). The germline V and J ends were trimmed by 2 bases and 2 bases, with 6 bases remaining between them. The CDR3 reads CASSIRTNTGELFF. The CDR3, as DNA: TGTGCCAGTAGTATACGGACTAACACCGGGGAGCTGTTTTTT.

The chain has TRBV4-2 and TRBJ1-1; 7 nucleotides match TRBD1. CDR1 LGHNA and CDR2 YNFKEQ come from the germline V gene. V dropped 4 bases and J dropped 1; count of bases not matched to a gene: 12. This CDR3 has 17 amino acids. This CDR3 is CASSPLDEGQQNTEAFF. The CDR3 DNA follows: TGTGCCAGCAGCCCTCTTGACGAGGGACAGCAGAACACTGAAGCTTTCTTT.

As concerns this clone: Other DNA sequences in the sample encode the same CDR3. This sequence joins TRBV7-9 and TRBJ1-5, with a possible D match to TRBD1 (5 bases). This CDR3 spans 13 amino acids. V dropped 1 base and J dropped 5 bases, with 6 bases sitting between them. Germline values: CDR1 SEHNR, CDR2 FQNEAQ (reference sequence). The CDR3 sequence: CASSLEGDQPQHF. The CDR3, as DNA: TGTGCCAGCAGCTTAGAAGGGGATCAGCCCCAGCATTTT.

The chain has TRBV12-5 and TRBJ1-1; no clear D. Per the germline V gene, CDR1 is LGHNT and CDR2 is FRNRAP. CDR3 length: 12 amino acids. Between the trimmed V and J ends, which lost 6 bases and 4 bases, there was a span of 9 bases. The CDR3 nucleotides read TGTGCTAGTGGCCTGGGAGGCACTGAAGCTTTCTTT. Amino acids: CASGLGGTEAFF.

The V call is TRBV29-1, the J call TRBJ2-3, with D possibly matching TRBD1 (7 bases). The CDR3 extends over 12 amino acids. V dropped 7 bases and J dropped 6 bases, with 14 bases sitting between them. CDR1 is SQVTM and CDR2 is ANQGSEA in the germline V gene. The CDR3 here is CSGGTDNDTQYF. The CDR3 DNA reads as TGCAGCGGCGGGACAGACAATGATACGCAGTATTTT.

This clone was detected only once. This chain connects TRBV9 to TRBJ2-2; 10 positions agree with TRBD1. CDR3 length equals 16 residues. Germline values: CDR1 SGDLS, CDR2 YYNGEE. The V gene end was trimmed by 0 bases and the J gene end by 4 bases; junction bases not matched to a gene: 3. CDR3 loop: CASSVGRDRGTGELFF. CDR3 coding DNA: TGTGCCAGCAGCGTAGGGCGGGACAGGGGCACCGGGGAGCTGTTTTTT.

V and J are TRBV9 and TRBJ2-1; the D gene is possibly TRBD2 (7 bases). The V gene lost 3 bases and the J gene lost 9 bases, with 19 bases spanning the gap. This CDR3 is 15 amino acids long. The V gene's germline CDR1 is SGDLS and CDR2 YYNGEE. As DNA, the CDR3 is TGTGCCAGCAGCGGTAGGGGGGGGCCGATGGCTGAGCAGTTCTTC. This sequence encodes CASSGRGGPMAEQFF.

V and J are TRBV3-1 (or the pseudogene TRBV3-2) and TRBJ1-2; tentative D call: TRBD1 (6 bases). The germline V gene encodes CDR1 LGHDT and CDR2 YNNKEL (reference sequence). V dropped 0 bases and J dropped 4 bases, with 18 bases sitting between them. The CDR3 length is 17 residues. The DNA for the CDR3 is TGTGCCAGCAGCCAAGATCCTAGGTTAGGGGGAATCTATGGCTACACCTTC. It specifies CASSQDPRLGGIYGYTF.

The J gene is TRBJ2-1, the V gene TRBV27; 7 nucleotides line up with TRBD1. J was trimmed by 10 bases and V by 6 bases; bases with no gene match: 9. CDR1 and CDR2 from the germline V gene are MNHEY and SMNVEV (reference sequence). The CDR3 covers 13 residues. The CDR3 sequence is CASSLQGQQEQFF. CDR3 sequence (DNA): TGTGCCAGCAGCCTACAGGGACAGCAGGAGCAGTTCTTC.

The CDR3 is CASSSVPEETQYF. CDR3 nucleotides: TGTGCCAGCAGCTCCGTCCCCGAAGAGACCCAGTACTTC. The rearrangement uses TRBV7-2 and TRBJ2-5, with no clear D. Germline V gene lookup returns CDR1 SGHTA and CDR2 FQGNSA. Trimming took 4 bases from V and 3 from J, leaving 9 bases between them. CDR3 size: 13 residues.

This clone was observed once. This rearrangement joins TRBV5-4 to TRBJ2-1; 9 nucleotides align to TRBD2. Trimming cost V 0 bases and J 4 bases; bases outside gene matches: 5. CDR3 size: 16 residues. The germline gives CDR1 SGHNT, CDR2 YYREEE (reference sequence). The CDR3 coding sequence is TGTGCCAGCAGCTTGGGAAGCGGGGGGATGTACAATGAGCAGTTCTTC. Translating gives CASSLGSGGMYNEQFF.

This clone was counted once. V is TRBV5-8 and J is TRBJ1-1, with D unclear. The germline V and J ends were trimmed by 4 bases and 11 bases, with 21 bases remaining between them. The CDR3 runs to 14 residues. Looked up from germline, CDR1 is SGHTS and CDR2 is YDEGEE. CDR3 bases: TGTGCCAGCAGCCTACAGACTAGGTCGGTGATGGCTTTCTTT. Translating it yields CASSLQTRSVMAFF.

J is TRBJ2-1 and V is TRBV5-1; D unresolved. The CDR3 covers 15 residues. CDR1 and CDR2 (germline): SGHRS, YFSETQ. Trimming took 1 base from V and 3 from J, leaving 11 bases between them. CDR3 bases: TGCGCCAGCAGCTTGCAGGTAAACAGCTACAATGAGCAGTTCTTC. Amino acid sequence: CASSLQVNSYNEQFF.

This clone was recorded once. The rearrangement joins TRBV5-4 to TRBJ2-7; 11 nucleotides align to TRBD1. Losses at the gene ends were 5 bases for V and 2 bases for J; bases not matched to a gene: 3. Germline loops: CDR1 SGHNT, CDR2 YYREEE (reference sequence). The CDR3 is made up of 14 amino acids. The DNA of the CDR3 is TGTGCCAGCAGACCGGACAGGGGGCCCTACGAGCAGTACTTC. It codes for CASRPDRGPYEQYF. Drawing the rest from reference TRBV5-4 and TRBJ2-7, the complete variable domain is ETGVTQSPTHLIKTRGQQVTLRCSSQSGHNTVSWYQQALGQGPQFIFQYYREEENGRGNFPPRFSGLQFPNYSSELNVNALELDDSALYLCASRPDRGPYEQYFGPGTRLTVT.

The table lists this clone with a few counts. The chain recombines TRBV4-1 with TRBJ1-1; 8 bases agree with TRBD1. CDR3 length: 15 residues. CDR1 and CDR2 (germline): MGHRA, YSYEKL. The V segment lost 2 bases and the J segment 4 bases; nucleotides outside the gene matches: 6. The CDR3 loop reads CASSQRWDRTTEAFF. In DNA form, the CDR3 reads TGCGCCAGCAGCCAAAGATGGGACAGGACCACTGAAGCTTTCTTT.

This CDR3 is CSAGAGAKNIQYF. For the CDR3, the DNA is TGCAGCGCCGGCGCGGGGGCCAAAAACATTCAGTACTTC. This rearrangement joins TRBV29-1 to TRBJ2-4; perhaps TRBD2 as D (6 bases). CDR1 is SQVTM, CDR2 ANQGSEA, per germline. This CDR3 has 13 amino acids. V was pared by 7 bases and J by 1 base, with 11 bases between.

V usage is TRBV28 and J usage is TRBJ2-1; D might be TRBD1 (5 bases). CDR1 is MDHEN, CDR2 SYDVKM, per germline. This CDR3 is 13 amino acids long. V was shortened by 5 bases and J by 8 bases, with 13 bases between the two germline ends. The CDR3 region has the DNA TGTGCCAGCAGTATTGTACAGGCCGATGAGCAGTTCTTC. This translates into CASSIVQADEQFF.

The chain carries TRBV27 and TRBJ2-5, with 11 bases identical to TRBD2. Germline V CDR1 and CDR2: MNHEY, SMNVEV (reference sequence). After removal of 6 bases from V and 2 bases from J, the junction contained 8 bases not matched to a gene. The CDR3 is 16 amino acids. The CDR3 DNA follows: TGTGCCAGCAGCCTTCGCCCTAGCGGGGGGCAAGAGACCCAGTACTTC. This codes for CASSLRPSGGQETQYF.

The chain employs TRBV5-1 and TRBJ2-2, with D possibly being TRBD2 (5 bases). CDR3 size: 16 residues. V dropped 1 base and J dropped 4 bases, with 14 bases sitting between them. Per germline, CDR1 SGHRS and CDR2 YFSETQ. The DNA for the CDR3 is TGCGCCAGCAGCTTGAGAGACGGGGTTTTCACCGGGGAGCTGTTTTTT. As protein: CASSLRDGVFTGELFF. Variable domain in full (rest from reference TRBV5-1 and TRBJ2-2): KAGVTQTPRYLIKTRGQQVTLSCSPISGHRSVSWYQQTPGQGLQFLFEYFSETQRNKGNFPGRFSGRQFSNSRSEMNVSTLELGDSALYLCASSLRDGVFTGELFFGEGSRLTVL.

The rearrangement joins TRBV2 to TRBJ1-2, with 7 bases fitting TRBD1. The CDR3 extends over 13 amino acids. Trimming took 6 bases from V and 8 from J; bases not matched to a gene: 9. Germline-derived CDR1 and CDR2 are SNHLY and FYNNEI. The CDR3 here is CASSVRQGRGYTF. The CDR3 coding sequence is TGTGCCAGCAGCGTACGACAGGGCCGAGGCTACACCTTC.

The chain is built from TRBV19 and TRBJ2-3, with 8 bases lining up with TRBD1. Germline V gene lookup returns CDR1 LNHDA and CDR2 SQIVND (reference sequence). Losses at the gene ends were 7 bases for V and 4 bases for J; bases not matched to a gene: 7. This CDR3 region has 14 residues. The CDR3 spells CASMRDRMSDTQYF. As DNA, the CDR3 is TGTGCCAGTATGCGGGACAGGATGTCAGATACGCAGTATTTT.

The chain links TRBV19 to TRBJ1-1; 7 bases align to TRBD1. J was trimmed by 5 bases and V by 0 bases; bases with no gene match: 3. The CDR3 covers 14 residues. Germline lookup yields CDR1 LNHDA and CDR2 SQIVND (reference sequence). CDR3 protein: CASSIERGRTEAFF. The CDR3 coding sequence is TGTGCCAGTAGTATAGAGAGGGGGCGAACTGAAGCTTTCTTT.